This TCR beta chain was captured by sequencing in a study of siplizumab effects on memory and regulatory T cells. Clones were sequenced by immunoSEQ multiplex PCR, and TCRdb holds only the in-frame ones, with some missing. Of 70,000 to 95,000 clones in the sample, 93% were seen once. CDR3 length equals 13 residues. Germline trimming cut 6 bases from V and 2 bases from J; bases unmatched to any gene: 2. Germline CDR1 and CDR2: WNHNN and SYGVQD (reference sequence). The sequenced sample consisted of CD8+ T cells sorted from blood. This receptor was obtained from a human donor in good health. The J gene is TRBJ2-3, the V gene TRBV10-1, with TRBD1 matching over 7 bases. The CDR3 DNA sequence: TGCGCCAGCAGAGGACAGGACACAGATACGCAGTATTTT. Translating gives CASRGQDTDTQYF.